Listed below are T cell receptor beta chains from one sample, sequenced in a study of cytotoxic CD8 clonotypes in ibrutinib-treated CLL. Clones were read by immunoSEQ multiplex PCR, and TCRdb kept only the in-frame ones, dropping some. The table has some 200,000 clones, around 70% seen once. The specimen was PBMCs, collected after 12 months of ibrutinib treatment. These receptors were taken from a human donor with chronic lymphocytic leukemia. The conserved cysteine and the conserved F or W are not part of the CDR3 here. Fields, in order: V gene, clone size, J gene, CDR3 protein. The size entry is marked missing in some rows and otherwise reads once, few, many or a size class.

TRBV4-1	.	TRBJ1-2	ASSQAGAVYGYT
TRBV29-1	.	TRBJ2-1	SVDRGYNEQF
TRBV6-5	.	TRBJ2-1	ASSYSADQF
TRBV12-5	.	TRBJ1-2	ASGLFGRNYGYT
TRBV28	.	TRBJ2-5	ASSEARSIQETQY
TRBV28	.	TRBJ2-5	ASDGGLSETQY
TRBV25-1	.	TRBJ1-4	ASSEYGRGVEKLF
TRBV29-1	once	TRBJ2-1	SVAGAGTGIPDEQF
TRBV7-2	.	TRBJ2-7	ASSWRLAGYYEQY
TRBV7-9	few	TRBJ2-7	ASSPRTSGRGQEQY
TRBV4-1	.	TRBJ2-7	ASSHADDRLYEQY
TRBV11-1	.	TRBJ2-3	ASSTRQGRREDTQY
TRBV9	.	TRBJ1-5	ASSVGDGGNQPQH
TRBV19	once	TRBJ2-1	ASSIAGGPYNEQF
TRBV13	.	TRBJ2-3	ASRWTGGGTDTQY
TRBV19	.	TRBJ2-3	ASAGTSATDTQY
TRBV19	.	TRBJ1-3	ASSNGQGSGNTIY
TRBV29-1	.	TRBJ2-7	SVLWGSRNEQY
TRBV9	few	TRBJ2-3	ASSVEGRGADTQY
TRBV7-9	once	TRBJ1-2	ASSLGPSPNYGYT
TRBV7-2	.	TRBJ1-1	ASSLHWSGWTEAF
TRBV5-1	few	TRBJ1-1	ASSYRSANTEAF
TRBV7-9	.	TRBJ2-1	ASSLAPGYNEQF
TRBV30	.	TRBJ1-1	AWRVTGITEAF
TRBV5-1	.	TRBJ1-1	ASRLNEMNTEAF
TRBV9	.	TRBJ1-4	ASSVGTGGYEKLF
TRBV30	once	TRBJ1-1	AWSTTGAIRAF
TRBV9	few	TRBJ2-5	ASSVVAGVETQY
TRBV11-3	.	TRBJ2-3	ASSPDRGSDTQY
TRBV10-1	many	TRBJ1-2	ASLGTFNYGYT
TRBV18	.	TRBJ1-4	ASSPQRTNEKLF
TRBV7-2	once	TRBJ1-2	ASSLTVVGT
TRBV7-9	few	TRBJ1-1	ASSIRTDTEAF
TRBV6-5	.	TRBJ1-1	ASSPAGHGNTEAF
TRBV13	.	TRBJ1-2	ASTMGREILGLDGYT
TRBV7-6	.	TRBJ2-3	ASSLVEGSTDTQY
TRBV30	few	TRBJ1-2	AWSRTGVGYT
TRBV5-6	once	TRBJ2-7	ASSLRGQVIHEQY
TRBV4-2	few	TRBJ2-2	ASSQDGRRPNTGELF
TRBV18	.	TRBJ1-1	ASSPPRRVTEAF
TRBV9	.	TRBJ1-2	ASSQGRGYT
TRBV5-8	few	TRBJ1-1	ASSPFSGQGVTEAF
TRBV4-2	.	TRBJ2-7	ASSSRDRGDTYEQY
TRBV27	.	TRBJ2-5	ASRGGWQETQY
TRBV7-2	.	TRBJ1-3	ASSTRRGRGSGNTIY
TRBV7-2	.	TRBJ2-5	ASSSRTGRAGETQY
TRBV30	.	TRBJ1-5	AWTEIIGTQH
TRBV6-5	.	TRBJ1-3	ASSRASDGNTIY
TRBV27	.	TRBJ2-5	ASRRRLQIGETQY